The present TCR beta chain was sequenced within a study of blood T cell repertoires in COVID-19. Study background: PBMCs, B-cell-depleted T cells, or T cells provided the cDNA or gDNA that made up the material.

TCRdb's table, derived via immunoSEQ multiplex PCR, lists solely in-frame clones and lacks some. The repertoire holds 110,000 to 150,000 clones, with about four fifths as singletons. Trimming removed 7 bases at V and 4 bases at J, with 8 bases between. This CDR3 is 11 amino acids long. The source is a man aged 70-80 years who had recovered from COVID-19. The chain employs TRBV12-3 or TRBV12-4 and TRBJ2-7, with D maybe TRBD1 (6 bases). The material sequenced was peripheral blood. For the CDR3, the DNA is TGTGCCAGCACACAGGGTTACGAGCAGTACTTC. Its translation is CASTQGYEQYF.